A single sample gave rise to the 14 T cell receptor beta chains below, sequenced in a study of cytotoxic CD8 clonotypes in ibrutinib-treated CLL. The method was immunoSEQ multiplex PCR; TCRdb's version includes in-frame clones alone and lacks a portion of them. The table shows some 130,000 clones, with around 76% occurring only once. The sample was PBMCs, taken after 24 months of ibrutinib treatment. These receptors came from a human donor with chronic lymphocytic leukemia.

The V gene is TRBV7-2, the J gene TRBJ2-3, with TRBD2 matching 7 bases. CDR1 and CDR2 from the germline V gene are SGHTA and FQGNSA. The CDR3 loop spans 15 amino acids. Trimming at V came to 5 bases and at J to 2 bases, leaving 7 bases not matched to a gene. CDR3 region: CASSLWGGDTDTQYF. The CDR3, as DNA: TGTGCCAGCAGCCTCTGGGGGGGGGACACAGATACGCAGTATTTT.

J is TRBJ1-2 and V is TRBV11-2, with 7 bases that match TRBD1. Trimming cost V 5 bases and J 6 bases; bases outside gene matches: 18. The CDR3 extends over 17 amino acids. CDR1 SGHAT and CDR2 FQNNGV come from the germline V gene. In nucleotides, the CDR3 is TGTGCCAGCAGCCCCATGGCCCCAGGGGGGGCCCTTAATGGCTACACCTTC. Translated, it gives CASSPMAPGGALNGYTF.

This clone appeared once. This chain joins TRBV28 and TRBJ2-4; TRBD1 agrees at 7 bases. The CDR3 consists of 14 residues. Germline V gives CDR1 MDHEN, CDR2 SYDVKM. After removal of 4 bases from V and 6 bases from J, the junction contained 6 bases not matched to a gene. The CDR3 spells CASSSRQGGNIQYF. The CDR3 DNA reads TGTGCCAGCAGTTCCCGACAGGGCGGAAACATTCAGTACTTC.

The chain employs TRBV11-1 and TRBJ2-3; 10 bases agree with TRBD1. The V segment lost 4 bases and the J segment 5 bases; nucleotides outside the gene matches: 9. CDR3 length: 16 amino acids. The V gene's germline CDR1 is SGHAT and CDR2 FQDESV (reference sequence). CDR3 DNA sequence: TGTGCCAGCAGCTCCCGGGACAGGGGAGTCGGAGATACGCAGTATTTT. Its protein is CASSSRDRGVGDTQYF.

The chain combines TRBV5-4 with TRBJ2-7; 8 bases are a match to TRBD2. The junction had 15 bases not matched to a gene; V was cut back by 0 bases and J by 7 bases. Looked up from germline, CDR1 is SGHNT and CDR2 is YYREEE (reference sequence). CDR3 length equals 17 residues. The CDR3 loop is CASSLGGGSGKGGEQYF. The CDR3 DNA reads as TGTGCCAGCAGCTTGGGCGGAGGTAGCGGGAAGGGCGGGGAGCAGTACTTC.

This clone occurred a few times. CDR3 nucleotide sequence: TGTGCCAGCAGCCTAGGACTAGCGGGAGGTCTGGATACGCAGTATTTT. Translating gives CASSLGLAGGLDTQYF. The chain carries TRBV7-3 and TRBJ2-3, with TRBD2 matching 14 bases. The CDR3 length is 16 residues. Germline CDR1 SGHTA, CDR2 FQGTGA. Trimming cost V 5 bases and J 6 bases; bases outside gene matches: 7.

The chain uses TRBV7-3 and TRBJ2-3; D may be TRBD1 (7 bases). The CDR3 contains 16 residues. Germline CDR1 and CDR2: SGHTA and FQGTGA. V lost 2 bases and J lost 6, with 18 bases in between. Here the CDR3 reads CASSLGGRGAGDTQYF. The CDR3, as DNA: TGTGCCAGCAGCTTAGGTGGCAGGGGGGCCGGTGATACGCAGTATTTT.

The chain links TRBV18 to TRBJ2-1; 15 nucleotides agree with TRBD2. From germline, CDR1 is KGHSH and CDR2 LQKENI. CDR3 length: 15 residues. Trimming removed 3 bases from V and 8 bases from J; junction bases left unmatched: 2. For the CDR3, the DNA is TGTGCCAGCTCACCGGGACTAGCGGGGGGTGATGAGCAGTTCTTC. It encodes CASSPGLAGGDEQFF.

The chain carries TRBV4-3 and TRBJ2-1; maybe TRBD1 (6 bases). Germline V gene data show CDR1 as LGHNA and CDR2 as YSLEER. Deletions cut 0 bases from V and 4 bases from J, with 13 bases between. The CDR3 contains 16 residues. CDR3 DNA sequence: TGCGCCAGCAGCCAAGATGGGGGACAACCTTACAATGAGCAGTTCTTC. Amino acids: CASSQDGGQPYNEQFF.

This clone was seen more than once but under ten times. V is TRBV7-2 and J is TRBJ2-2, with D unresolved. The CDR3 runs 14 residues. The germline gives CDR1 SGHTA, CDR2 FQGNSA. With 1 base removed from V and 7 bases from J, the gap between germline ends came to 10 bases. CDR3 amino acids: CASSLGPGRGELFF. CDR3 sequence (DNA): TGTGCCAGCAGCTTAGGGCCGGGCCGCGGGGAGCTGTTTTTT.

The chain carries TRBV5-6 and TRBJ2-7; TRBD1 might be the D (5 bases). The germline V and J ends were trimmed by 2 bases and 2 bases, with 11 bases remaining between them. The CDR3 is made up of 14 amino acids. The germline gives CDR1 SGHDT, CDR2 YYEEEE. The CDR3, as DNA: TGTGCCAGCAGCTTCGCAGGGTGGGCCTACGAGCAGTACTTC. Protein sequence: CASSFAGWAYEQYF. The whole variable domain, filled in from reference TRBV5-6 and TRBJ2-7, reads DAGVTQSPTHLIKTRGQQVTLRCSPKSGHDTVSWYQQALGQGPQFIFQYYEEEERQRGNFPDRFSGHQFPNYSSELNVNALLLGDSALYLCASSFAGWAYEQYFGPGTRLTVT.

The chain employs TRBV19 and TRBJ2-1, with TRBD2 identical over 7 bases. Germline CDR1 and CDR2: LNHDA and SQIVND (reference sequence). The CDR3 runs 13 residues. Trimming removed 4 bases from V and 8 bases from J; junction bases left unmatched: 5. This CDR3 reads CASSTTGGYEQFF. DNA for the CDR3: TGTGCCAGTAGTACCACGGGGGGTTATGAGCAGTTCTTC.

The V call is TRBV7-2, the J call TRBJ2-1; 9 nucleotides line up with TRBD1. This CDR3 spans 15 amino acids. Unmatched junction bases numbered 9, after V lost 5 bases and J lost 7 bases. CDR1 SGHTA and CDR2 FQGNSA come from the germline V gene. CDR3 protein: CASSPWTGVGNEQFF. The DNA for the CDR3 is TGTGCCAGCAGCCCCTGGACAGGGGTGGGGAATGAGCAGTTCTTC.

The chain links TRBV5-1 to TRBJ2-7; TRBD2 matches 15 bases. J lost 5 bases, V lost 4 bases, and 22 bases had no gene match. Germline V gene lookup returns CDR1 SGHRS and CDR2 YFSETQ. The CDR3 has 21 residues. CDR3 protein: CASSRPGTSGGLLSPPHEQYF. CDR3 in DNA: TGCGCCAGCAGCCGTCCCGGGACTAGCGGGGGGCTGCTTTCCCCTCCCCACGAGCAGTACTTC.